The rows below give T cell receptor beta chains drawn from one sample of a study of blood T cells in healthy people across ages. MiXCR, run by TCRdb on the 5' RACE reads, gives a single entry per CDR3 protein. The sample lists about 1,400,000 distinct CDR3 sequences, around two fifths seen once, with approximately 7.9% in the top ten. The sample taken for sequencing was blood. The source of these receptors is a young woman in good health. The CDR3 runs from the conserved cysteine through the conserved F or W. Fields, in order: V gene, clone size, D gene, J gene, CDR3 protein, CDR3 DNA. D genes are given only for firm matches. Clone size, where shown, is once, few, many, or a class for clones that have expanded.

v_gene: TRBV6-1; abundance: .; d_gene: .; j_gene: TRBJ1-5; CDR3aa: CASNTGLREPQHF; CDR3nt: TGTGCCAGCAATACTGGCCTTAGGGAGCCCCAGCATTTT
v_gene: TRBV2; abundance: .; d_gene: TRBD2; j_gene: TRBJ2-3; CDR3aa: CASRLGGGGAADTQYF; CDR3nt: TGTGCCAGCAGACTGGGAGGCGGGGGGGCGGCAGATACGCAGTATTTT
v_gene: TRBV10-3; abundance: many; d_gene: .; j_gene: TRBJ2-5; CDR3aa: CATGQGQQETQYF; CDR3nt: TGTGCCACCGGGCAGGGTCAGCAAGAGACCCAGTACTTC
v_gene: TRBV9; abundance: few; d_gene: .; j_gene: TRBJ1-3; CDR3aa: CASSSAGRPEESGNTIYF; CDR3nt: TGTGCCAGCAGCTCGGCAGGGAGGCCCGAGGAGTCTGGAAACACCATATATTTT
v_gene: TRBV11-2; abundance: few; d_gene: .; j_gene: TRBJ1-5; CDR3aa: CASSFQPGNQPQHF; CDR3nt: TGTGCCAGCAGCTTCCAACCAGGAAATCAGCCCCAGCATTTT
v_gene: TRBV29-1; abundance: many; d_gene: .; j_gene: TRBJ2-5; CDR3aa: CSVRPNPRETQYF; CDR3nt: TGCAGCGTTCGCCCCAACCCAAGGGAGACCCAGTACTTC
v_gene: TRBV28; abundance: .; d_gene: TRBD2; j_gene: TRBJ2-7; CDR3aa: CASRTSGGEGIRRYEQYF; CDR3nt: TGTGCCAGCAGGACTAGCGGGGGGGAAGGGATCCGACGCTACGAGCAGTACTTC
v_gene: TRBV5-1; abundance: few; d_gene: .; j_gene: TRBJ2-1; CDR3aa: CASSLDTGSYNEQFF; CDR3nt: TGCGCCAGCAGCTTGGATACGGGTTCCTACAATGAGCAGTTCTTC
v_gene: TRBV6-1; abundance: .; d_gene: .; j_gene: TRBJ2-3; CDR3aa: CASTRSVDTQYF; CDR3nt: TGTGCCAGCACCCGAAGTGTAGATACGCAGTATTTT
v_gene: TRBV30; abundance: .; d_gene: .; j_gene: TRBJ2-1; CDR3aa: CAWREGKLNEQFF; CDR3nt: TGTGCCTGGAGGGAGGGAAAGCTCAATGAGCAGTTCTTC
v_gene: TRBV10-3; abundance: .; d_gene: .; j_gene: TRBJ2-3; CDR3aa: CAISGTPGDTDTQYF; CDR3nt: TGTGCCATCAGTGGGACACCGGGAGACACAGATACGCAGTATTTT
v_gene: TRBV18; abundance: .; d_gene: .; j_gene: TRBJ2-7; CDR3aa: CASSPSRGDEQYF; CDR3nt: TGTGCCAGCTCACCGAGCAGGGGCGACGAGCAGTACTTC
v_gene: TRBV4-1; abundance: .; d_gene: TRBD2; j_gene: TRBJ2-3; CDR3aa: CASSQAGRAGTDTQYF; CDR3nt: TGCGCCAGCAGCCAAGCAGGGAGGGCCGGGACAGATACGCAGTATTTT
v_gene: TRBV6-5; abundance: .; d_gene: .; j_gene: TRBJ2-3; CDR3aa: CASKTRQLSTDTQYF; CDR3nt: TGTGCCAGCAAAACCCGACAGTTGAGCACAGATACGCAGTATTTT
v_gene: TRBV24-1; abundance: .; d_gene: .; j_gene: TRBJ1-1; CDR3aa: CATLGGYTEAFF; CDR3nt: TGTGCCACCCTGGGCGGATACACTGAAGCTTTCTTT
v_gene: TRBV20-1; abundance: few; d_gene: .; j_gene: TRBJ2-3; CDR3aa: CSARFGQTDTQYF; CDR3nt: TGCAGTGCTAGATTCGGACAAACAGATACGCAGTATTTT
v_gene: TRBV4-1; abundance: .; d_gene: .; j_gene: TRBJ2-7; CDR3aa: CASSQDGLGGADEQYF; CDR3nt: TGCGCCAGCAGCCAAGACGGCTTGGGGGGGGCCGACGAGCAGTACTTC
v_gene: TRBV10-3; abundance: .; d_gene: TRBD2; j_gene: TRBJ2-3; CDR3aa: CAIKGLPSTDTQYF; CDR3nt: TGTGCCATCAAGGGACTACCTTCCACAGATACGCAGTATTTT
v_gene: TRBV6-5; abundance: .; d_gene: TRBD1; j_gene: TRBJ1-2; CDR3aa: CASRLDRDGYTF; CDR3nt: TGTGCCAGCAGATTGGACAGGGATGGCTACACCTTC
v_gene: TRBV6-5; abundance: .; d_gene: TRBD1; j_gene: TRBJ2-2; CDR3aa: CASGDRGYTGELFF; CDR3nt: TGTGCCAGCGGGGACAGGGGGTACACCGGGGAGCTGTTTTTT
v_gene: TRBV7-2; abundance: once; d_gene: TRBD1; j_gene: TRBJ2-5; CDR3aa: CASSSGQGIRQQGETQYF; CDR3nt: TGTGCCAGCAGCTCGGGACAGGGGATACGGCAACAGGGAGAGACCCAGTACTTC
v_gene: TRBV2; abundance: few; d_gene: .; j_gene: TRBJ2-1; CDR3aa: CASSEGWEGGVEQFF; CDR3nt: TGTGCCAGCAGTGAAGGGTGGGAGGGGGGTGTTGAGCAGTTCTTC
v_gene: TRBV12-3/TRBV12-4; abundance: .; d_gene: .; j_gene: TRBJ2-3; CDR3aa: CASSLDELGGDTQYF; CDR3nt: TGTGCCAGCAGTTTAGACGAACTAGGTGGGGATACGCAGTATTTT
v_gene: TRBV5-5; abundance: .; d_gene: .; j_gene: TRBJ2-5; CDR3aa: CASSFQLTAVQETQYF; CDR3nt: TGTGCCAGCAGCTTCCAATTGACAGCAGTCCAAGAGACCCAGTACTTC
v_gene: TRBV29-1; abundance: .; d_gene: .; j_gene: TRBJ1-1; CDR3aa: CSVEDLEGSTEAFF; CDR3nt: TGCAGCGTTGAAGATCTTGAGGGGAGCACTGAAGCTTTCTTT
v_gene: TRBV29-1; abundance: once; d_gene: TRBD1; j_gene: TRBJ2-1; CDR3aa: CSVDGTGGGWEQFF; CDR3nt: TGCAGCGTTGACGGGACAGGGGGCGGGTGGGAGCAGTTCTTC
v_gene: TRBV10-3; abundance: many; d_gene: .; j_gene: TRBJ2-7; CDR3aa: CATGPSPVSTSEQYF; CDR3nt: TGTGCCACCGGACCGTCGCCTGTGTCTACTAGCGAGCAGTACTTC
v_gene: TRBV18; abundance: .; d_gene: .; j_gene: TRBJ1-2; CDR3aa: CAGAGTSEGYGYTF; CDR3nt: TGTGCCGGCGCCGGGACATCCGAGGGGTATGGCTACACCTTC
v_gene: TRBV4-1; abundance: .; d_gene: TRBD2; j_gene: TRBJ2-7; CDR3aa: CASSQGERGAYEQYF; CDR3nt: TGCGCCAGCAGCCAAGGGGAGCGGGGGGCCTACGAGCAGTACTTC
v_gene: TRBV2; abundance: .; d_gene: TRBD1; j_gene: TRBJ2-5; CDR3aa: CASKGQQETQYF; CDR3nt: TGTGCCAGCAAGGGACAGCAAGAGACCCAGTACTTC
v_gene: TRBV12-3/TRBV12-4; abundance: few; d_gene: TRBD2; j_gene: TRBJ2-3; CDR3aa: CASSRGAGGLSTDTQYF; CDR3nt: TGTGCCAGCAGTCGCGGAGCGGGAGGGCTGAGCACAGATACGCAGTATTTT
v_gene: TRBV18; abundance: many; d_gene: .; j_gene: TRBJ2-5; CDR3aa: CASSPGLRETQYF; CDR3nt: TGTGCCAGCTCACCGGGGCTAAGAGAGACCCAGTACTTC
v_gene: TRBV5-1; abundance: .; d_gene: .; j_gene: TRBJ2-7; CDR3aa: CASSEAFAYEQYF; CDR3nt: TGCGCCAGCAGCGAGGCCTTTGCCTACGAGCAGTACTTC
v_gene: TRBV3-1; abundance: few; d_gene: .; j_gene: TRBJ2-7; CDR3aa: CASSQGGTAYEQYF; CDR3nt: TGTGCCAGCAGCCAAGGCGGGACAGCCTACGAGCAGTACTTC
v_gene: TRBV28; abundance: .; d_gene: .; j_gene: TRBJ1-2; CDR3aa: CAGLTNYGYTF; CDR3nt: TGTGCCGGGCTGACTAACTATGGCTACACCTTC
v_gene: TRBV7-6; abundance: .; d_gene: TRBD1; j_gene: TRBJ2-7; CDR3aa: CASSYRPGQGNEQYF; CDR3nt: TGTGCCAGCAGCTACCGCCCGGGACAGGGAAACGAGCAGTACTTC
v_gene: TRBV9; abundance: .; d_gene: TRBD2; j_gene: TRBJ2-5; CDR3aa: CASSVATGGTSGQETQYF; CDR3nt: TGTGCCAGCAGCGTAGCTACGGGGGGGACTAGCGGACAAGAGACCCAGTACTTC
v_gene: TRBV11-2; abundance: few; d_gene: TRBD2; j_gene: TRBJ2-1; CDR3aa: CASSLVAAGGPVGNEQFF; CDR3nt: TGTGCCAGCAGCTTAGTAGCAGCGGGGGGGCCGGTAGGGAATGAGCAGTTCTTC
v_gene: TRBV2; abundance: .; d_gene: TRBD2; j_gene: TRBJ2-3; CDR3aa: CASGRDYTDTQYF; CDR3nt: TGTGCCAGCGGACGGGACTACACAGATACGCAGTATTTT
v_gene: TRBV6-1; abundance: .; d_gene: TRBD2; j_gene: TRBJ2-1; CDR3aa: CASRGGTSGSNEQFF; CDR3nt: TGTGCCAGCAGAGGCGGGACTAGCGGGAGTAATGAGCAGTTCTTC
v_gene: TRBV29-1; abundance: many; d_gene: .; j_gene: TRBJ1-2; CDR3aa: CSVGHGYGYTF; CDR3nt: TGCAGCGTCGGACACGGCTATGGCTACACCTTC
v_gene: TRBV20-1; abundance: few; d_gene: TRBD1; j_gene: TRBJ2-5; CDR3aa: CSARDEGTGVKTQYF; CDR3nt: TGCAGTGCTAGAGATGAGGGAACAGGGGTTAAGACCCAGTACTTC
v_gene: TRBV4-1; abundance: .; d_gene: .; j_gene: TRBJ2-7; CDR3aa: CASSQDWLWGNYEQYF; CDR3nt: TGCGCCAGCAGCCAAGACTGGTTGTGGGGTAACTACGAGCAGTACTTC
v_gene: TRBV7-9; abundance: few; d_gene: .; j_gene: TRBJ2-2; CDR3aa: CASSLIGYTGELFF; CDR3nt: TGTGCCAGCAGCTTAATAGGATACACCGGGGAGCTGTTTTTT
v_gene: TRBV30; abundance: few; d_gene: .; j_gene: TRBJ2-7; CDR3aa: CAWSWGTYEQYF; CDR3nt: TGTGCCTGGAGTTGGGGGACCTACGAGCAGTACTTC
v_gene: TRBV6-5; abundance: .; d_gene: TRBD2; j_gene: TRBJ2-7; CDR3aa: CASSHRLAGVELRYYEQYF; CDR3nt: TGTGCCAGCAGTCATCGACTAGCGGGAGTTGAGTTAAGATACTACGAGCAGTACTTC
v_gene: TRBV13; abundance: few; d_gene: .; j_gene: TRBJ2-5; CDR3aa: CASSKDRSETQYF; CDR3nt: TGTGCCAGCAGCAAAGACAGGAGCGAGACCCAGTACTTC
v_gene: TRBV4-1; abundance: .; d_gene: .; j_gene: TRBJ1-6; CDR3aa: CASSQGGRVYNSPLHF; CDR3nt: TGCGCCAGCAGCCAAGGGGGGAGGGTGTATAATTCACCCCTCCACTTT
v_gene: TRBV6-1; abundance: .; d_gene: TRBD1; j_gene: TRBJ1-2; CDR3aa: CASSDTGGYGYTF; CDR3nt: TGTGCCAGCAGCGATACAGGGGGCTATGGCTACACCTTC
v_gene: TRBV6-5; abundance: .; d_gene: TRBD1; j_gene: TRBJ2-7; CDR3aa: CASSYSEDRGLYEQYF; CDR3nt: TGTGCCAGCAGTTACTCGGAGGACAGGGGGCTTTACGAGCAGTACTTC
v_gene: TRBV10-3; abundance: .; d_gene: .; j_gene: TRBJ2-7; CDR3aa: CTISSGSYEQYF; CDR3nt: TGTACCATCAGTTCTGGTTCCTACGAGCAGTACTTC